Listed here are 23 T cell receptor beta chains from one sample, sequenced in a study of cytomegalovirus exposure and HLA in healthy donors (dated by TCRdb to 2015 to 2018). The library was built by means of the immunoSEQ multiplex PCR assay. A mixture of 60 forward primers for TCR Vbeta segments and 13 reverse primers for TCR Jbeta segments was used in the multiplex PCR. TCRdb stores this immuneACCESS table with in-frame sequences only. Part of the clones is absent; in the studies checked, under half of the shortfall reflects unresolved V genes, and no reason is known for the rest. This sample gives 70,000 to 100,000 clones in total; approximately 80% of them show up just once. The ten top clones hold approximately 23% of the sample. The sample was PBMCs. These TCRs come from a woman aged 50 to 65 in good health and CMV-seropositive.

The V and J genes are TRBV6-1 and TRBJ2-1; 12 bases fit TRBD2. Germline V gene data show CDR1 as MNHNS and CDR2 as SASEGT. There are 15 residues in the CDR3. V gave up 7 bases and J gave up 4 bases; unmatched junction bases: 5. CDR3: CASILGLAGYNEQFF. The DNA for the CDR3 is TGTGCCAGCATCCTCGGACTAGCGGGGTACAATGAGCAGTTCTTC.

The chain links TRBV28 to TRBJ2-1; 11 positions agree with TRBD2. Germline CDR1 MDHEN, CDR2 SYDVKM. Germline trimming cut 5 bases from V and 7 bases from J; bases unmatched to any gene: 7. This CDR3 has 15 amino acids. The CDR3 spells CASSPIGLAGNEQFF. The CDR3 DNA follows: TGTGCCAGCAGTCCAATCGGACTAGCGGGTAATGAGCAGTTCTTC. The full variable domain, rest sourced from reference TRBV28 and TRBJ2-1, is DVKVTQSSRYLVKRTGEKVFLECVQDMDHENMFWYRQDPGLGLRLIYFSYDVKMKEKGDIPEGYSVSREKKERFSLILESASTNQTSMYLCASSPIGLAGNEQFFGPGTRLTVL.

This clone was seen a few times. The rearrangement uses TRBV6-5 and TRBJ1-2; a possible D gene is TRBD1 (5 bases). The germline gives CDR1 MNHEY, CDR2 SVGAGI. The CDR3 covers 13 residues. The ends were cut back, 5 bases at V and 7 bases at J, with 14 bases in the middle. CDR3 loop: CASSLGGVSGYTF. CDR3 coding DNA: TGTGCCAGCAGTCTGGGGGGGGTTTCTGGCTACACCTTC.

CDR3: CASRRGTSGGDTQYF. The CDR3 region has the DNA TGCGCCAGCAGACGGGGGACTAGCGGGGGGGATACGCAGTATTTT. The rearrangement uses TRBV5-1 and TRBJ2-3; 15 nucleotides match TRBD2. V lost 5 bases, J lost 6 bases, and 4 bases stayed unmatched. The CDR3 contains 15 residues. Germline loops: CDR1 SGHRS, CDR2 YFSETQ.

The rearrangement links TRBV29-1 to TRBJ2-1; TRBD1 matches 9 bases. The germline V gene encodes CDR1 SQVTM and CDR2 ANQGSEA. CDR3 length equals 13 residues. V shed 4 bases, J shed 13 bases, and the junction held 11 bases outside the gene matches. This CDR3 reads CSVAGQGGFGQFF. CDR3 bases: TGCAGCGTTGCGGGACAGGGCGGGTTTGGCCAGTTCTTC.

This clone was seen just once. The CDR3 DNA sequence: TGTGCCTGGAGCATACAAGCAACTAATGAAAAACTGTTTTTT. It yields the protein CAWSIQATNEKLFF. This chain links TRBV30 with TRBJ1-4; the D is unclear. From germline, CDR1 is GTSNPN and CDR2 SVGIG (reference sequence). V was cut by 3 bases and J by 0 bases, with 8 bases left in between. This CDR3 contains 14 residues.

CDR3 DNA: TGTGCCAGCAGCCAATTACGGACAGGGACTGAAGATACGCAGTATTTT. This sequence encodes CASSQLRTGTEDTQYF. The chain recombines TRBV14 with TRBJ2-3, with TRBD1 identical over 8 bases. J gave up 5 bases and V 2 bases, and 9 bases lay outside the gene matches. Germline V gene data show CDR1 as SGHDN and CDR2 as FVKESK. The CDR3 sequence is 16 residues long.

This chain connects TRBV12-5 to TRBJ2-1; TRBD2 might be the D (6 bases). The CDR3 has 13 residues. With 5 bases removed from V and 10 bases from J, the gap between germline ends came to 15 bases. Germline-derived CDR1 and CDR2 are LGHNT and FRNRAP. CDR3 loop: CASGLRGIGEQFF. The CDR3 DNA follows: TGTGCTAGTGGTCTCCGGGGGATAGGGGAGCAGTTCTTC.

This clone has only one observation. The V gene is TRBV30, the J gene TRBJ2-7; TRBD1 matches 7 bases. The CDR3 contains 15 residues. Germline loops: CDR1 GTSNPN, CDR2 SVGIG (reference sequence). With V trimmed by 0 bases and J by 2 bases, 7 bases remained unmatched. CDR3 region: CAWSVLGQVTYEQYF. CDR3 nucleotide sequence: TGTGCCTGGAGTGTACTTGGACAGGTAACCTACGAGCAGTACTTC.

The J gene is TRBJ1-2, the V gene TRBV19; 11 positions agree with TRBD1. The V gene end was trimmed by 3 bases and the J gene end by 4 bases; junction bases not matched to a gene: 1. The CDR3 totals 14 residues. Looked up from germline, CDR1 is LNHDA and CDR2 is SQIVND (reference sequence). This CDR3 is CASSIGTGGYGYTF. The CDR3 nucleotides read TGTGCCAGTAGTATCGGGACAGGGGGCTATGGCTACACCTTC.

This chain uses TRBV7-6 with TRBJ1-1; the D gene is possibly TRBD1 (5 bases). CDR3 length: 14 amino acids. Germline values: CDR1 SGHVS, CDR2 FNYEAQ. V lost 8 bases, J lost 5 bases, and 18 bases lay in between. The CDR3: CASQLTQGGTEAFF. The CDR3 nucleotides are TGTGCCAGCCAGCTTACGCAGGGAGGAACTGAAGCTTTCTTT.

CDR3 sequence (DNA): TGTGCCAGCTCACCACCTTCGCAGGCCAACTATGGCTACACCTTC. Its protein is CASSPPSQANYGYTF. This chain joins TRBV18 and TRBJ1-2; D gene unclear. Germline CDR1 reads KGHSH; CDR2 reads LQKENI. The V end was cut by 0 bases, the J end by 2 bases, with 10 bases between. CDR3 length: 15 residues.

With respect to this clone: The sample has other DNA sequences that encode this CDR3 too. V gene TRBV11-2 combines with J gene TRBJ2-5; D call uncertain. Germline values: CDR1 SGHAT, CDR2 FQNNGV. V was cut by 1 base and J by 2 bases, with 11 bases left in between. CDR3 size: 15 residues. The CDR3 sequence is CASSLALTGQETQYF. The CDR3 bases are TGTGCCAGCAGCTTAGCTCTCACCGGTCAAGAGACCCAGTACTTC.

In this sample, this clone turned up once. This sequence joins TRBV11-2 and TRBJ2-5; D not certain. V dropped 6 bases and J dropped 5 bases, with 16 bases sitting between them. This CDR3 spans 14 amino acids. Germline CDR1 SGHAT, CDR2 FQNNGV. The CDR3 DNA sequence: TGTGCCAGCAGTCCAAGCCTCTCGAGGGAGACCCAGTACTTC. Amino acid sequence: CASSPSLSRETQYF. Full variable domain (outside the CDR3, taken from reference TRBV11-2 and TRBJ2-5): EAGVAQSPRYKIIEKRQSVAFWCNPISGHATLYWYQQILGQGPKLLIQFQNNGVVDDSQLPKDRFSAERLKGVDSTLKIQPAKLEDSAVYLCASSPSLSRETQYFGPGTRLLVL.

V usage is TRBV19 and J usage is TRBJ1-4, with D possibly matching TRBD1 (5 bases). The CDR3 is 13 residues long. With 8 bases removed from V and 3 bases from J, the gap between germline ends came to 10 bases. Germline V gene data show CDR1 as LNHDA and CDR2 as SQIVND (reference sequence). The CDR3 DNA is TGTGCCAGTGAACAGGCGGCTAATGAAAAACTGTTTTTT. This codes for CASEQAANEKLFF.

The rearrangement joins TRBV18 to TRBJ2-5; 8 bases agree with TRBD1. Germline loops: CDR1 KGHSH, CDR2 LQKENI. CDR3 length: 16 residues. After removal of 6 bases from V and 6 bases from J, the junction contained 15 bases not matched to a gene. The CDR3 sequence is CASSSILGQGKKTQYF. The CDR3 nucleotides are TGTGCCAGCTCGTCGATTCTCGGACAGGGTAAAAAGACCCAGTACTTC.

The CDR3 region is CASGSGGAYEQYF. The CDR3 DNA sequence: TGTGCCAGCGGCAGCGGGGGGGCCTACGAGCAGTACTTC. This chain links TRBV7-2 with TRBJ2-7; 10 nucleotides agree with TRBD2. With V trimmed by 8 bases and J by 2 bases, 3 bases remained unmatched. Germline CDR1 SGHTA, CDR2 FQGNSA. The CDR3 loop spans 13 amino acids.

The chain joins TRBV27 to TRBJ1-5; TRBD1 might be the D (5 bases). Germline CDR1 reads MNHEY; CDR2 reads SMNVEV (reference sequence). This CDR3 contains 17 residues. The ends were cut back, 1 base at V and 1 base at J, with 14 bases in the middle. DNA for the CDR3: TGTGCCAGCAGTTTATTTTTCGGGGGATTAAGCAATCAGCCCCAGCATTTT. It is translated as CASSLFFGGLSNQPQHF.

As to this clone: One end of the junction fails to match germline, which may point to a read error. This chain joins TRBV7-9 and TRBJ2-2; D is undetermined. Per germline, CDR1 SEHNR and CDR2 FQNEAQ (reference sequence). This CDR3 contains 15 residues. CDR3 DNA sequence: TGTTCCAGCAGCTCTTACCGGGTGGTCCCCGGGGAGCTGTTTTTT. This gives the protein CSSSSYRVVPGELFF.

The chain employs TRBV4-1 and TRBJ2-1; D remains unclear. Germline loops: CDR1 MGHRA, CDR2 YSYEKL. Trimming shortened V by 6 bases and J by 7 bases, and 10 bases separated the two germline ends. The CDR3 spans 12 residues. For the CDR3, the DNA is TGCGCCAGCAGTCTATACGGTAATGAGCAGTTCTTC. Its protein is CASSLYGNEQFF.

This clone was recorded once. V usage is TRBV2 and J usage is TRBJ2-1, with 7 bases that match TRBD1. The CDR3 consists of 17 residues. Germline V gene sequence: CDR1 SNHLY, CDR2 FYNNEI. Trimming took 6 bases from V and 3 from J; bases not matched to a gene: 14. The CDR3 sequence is CASRTVFDRAYYNEQFF. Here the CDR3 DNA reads TGTGCCAGCAGGACGGTATTCGACAGGGCCTACTACAATGAGCAGTTCTTC.

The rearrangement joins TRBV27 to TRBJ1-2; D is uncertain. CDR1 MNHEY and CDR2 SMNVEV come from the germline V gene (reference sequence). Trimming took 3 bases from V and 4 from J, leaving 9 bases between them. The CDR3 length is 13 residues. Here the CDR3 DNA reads TGTGCCAGCAGTTTCCCAACGGGCTATGGCTACACCTTC. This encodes CASSFPTGYGYTF.

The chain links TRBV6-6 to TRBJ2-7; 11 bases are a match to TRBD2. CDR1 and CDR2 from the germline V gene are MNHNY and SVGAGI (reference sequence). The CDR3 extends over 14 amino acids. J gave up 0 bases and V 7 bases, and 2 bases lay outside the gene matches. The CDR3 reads CASKGLADSYEQYV. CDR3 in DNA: TGTGCCAGCAAGGGACTAGCGGACTCCTACGAGCAGTACGTC.